The following is a TCR beta chain sequence with its context. The data were taken from a study of shared clonotypes between healthy human individuals. The CDR3 loop spans 15 amino acids. Germline lookup yields CDR1 LGHNA and CDR2 YSLEER. The V and J ends lost 5 bases and 0 bases respectively, with 10 bases between them. Profiling relied on immunoSEQ multiplex PCR, and the TCRdb table lists in-frame clones only, not all of them. The sample contains 2 million or so clones, 85% to 95% of which appear only once. This sequence was found in a man between 18 and 35 years old in good health. The V gene is TRBV4-3, the J gene TRBJ1-4, with a tentative D call TRBD1 (6 bases). The sequenced sample was naive CD4+ T cells sorted from blood. The subset denotes: CD45RA+ positively selected. The DNA for the CDR3 is TGCGCCAGCAGCGGCCACAGGGCAACTAATGAAAAACTGTTTTTT. Translation gives CASSGHRATNEKLFF.